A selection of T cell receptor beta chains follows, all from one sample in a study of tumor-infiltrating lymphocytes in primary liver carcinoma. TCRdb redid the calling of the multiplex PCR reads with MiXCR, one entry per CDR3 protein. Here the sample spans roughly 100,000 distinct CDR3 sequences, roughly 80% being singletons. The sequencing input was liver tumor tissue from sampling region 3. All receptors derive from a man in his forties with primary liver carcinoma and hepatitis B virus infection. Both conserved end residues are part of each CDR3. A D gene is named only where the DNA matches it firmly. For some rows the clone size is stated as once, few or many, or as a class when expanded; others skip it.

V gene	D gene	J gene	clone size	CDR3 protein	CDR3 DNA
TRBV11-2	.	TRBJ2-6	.	CATRRPCSGANVLTF	TGTGCGACCCGGCGGCCGTGCTCTGGGGCCAACGTCCTGACGTTC
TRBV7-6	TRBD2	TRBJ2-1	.	CASSLSGTGNNEQSF	TGTGCCAGCAGCCTTAGCGGGACTGGCAACAATGAGCAGTCCTTC
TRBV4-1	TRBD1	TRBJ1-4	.	CASSLRDRENRKLFF	TGCGCCAGCAGCCTCCGGGACAGGGAAAATAGAAAACTGTTTTTT
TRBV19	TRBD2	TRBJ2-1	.	CAITGLAGVFIF	TGTGCCATCACGGGACTAGCGGGAGTGTTTATCTTC
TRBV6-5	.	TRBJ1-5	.	CSSILQGKQPQHF	TGTTCCAGCATTTTACAGGGTAAACAGCCCCAGCATTTT
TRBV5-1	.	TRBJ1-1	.	CASSFARSEEAFF	TGCGCCAGCAGTTTTGCCCGATCCGAAGAAGCTTTCTTT
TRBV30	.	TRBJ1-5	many	CAWSVPGHSNQPQHF	TGTGCCTGGAGTGTACCTGGACATAGCAATCAGCCCCAGCATTTT
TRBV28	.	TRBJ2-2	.	CDSSRTTDNTGELFF	TGTGACAGCAGTCGAACGACAGATAACACTGGGGAGCTGTTTTTT
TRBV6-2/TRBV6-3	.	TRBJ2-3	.	CASGYSSRDFTDTQYF	TGTGCCAGCGGTTACTCGTCCCGGGACTTCACAGATACGCAATATTTT
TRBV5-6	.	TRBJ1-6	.	CASFDRSSSYNSPIHF	TGTGCCAGCTTCGACAGGTCGAGCTCCTATAATTCACCCATCCACTTT
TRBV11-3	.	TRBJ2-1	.	CASSPGTFSYNEQTF	TGTGCCAGCAGCCCCGGGACTTTTTCCTACAATGAGCAGACCTTC